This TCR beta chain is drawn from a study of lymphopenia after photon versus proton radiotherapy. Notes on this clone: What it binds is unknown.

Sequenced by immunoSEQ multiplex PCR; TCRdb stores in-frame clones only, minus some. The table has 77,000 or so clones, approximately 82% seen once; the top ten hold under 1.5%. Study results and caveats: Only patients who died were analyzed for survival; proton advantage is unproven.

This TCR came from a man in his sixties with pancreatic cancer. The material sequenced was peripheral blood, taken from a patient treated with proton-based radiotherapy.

The CDR3 region has the DNA TGCAGCGTTGATGGTGTGAACACTGAAGCTTTCTTT. Protein: CSVDGVNTEAFF. The chain uses TRBV29-1 and TRBJ1-1; D is undetermined. Trimming took 3 bases from V and 0 from J, leaving 5 bases between them. The CDR3 length is 12 residues. Germline lookup yields CDR1 SQVTM and CDR2 ANQGSEA.